These 7 T cell receptor beta chains were sequenced from one sample in a study of cytomegalovirus exposure and HLA in healthy donors (TCRdb year 2017). Library prep was done by the immunoSEQ multiplex PCR assay. Drawn from immuneACCESS, this table holds only the in-frame rearrangements with V and J called that TCRdb kept. Clones are partly lost; checked studies trace under half to an unresolved V gene and leave the rest unexplained. The sample table lists 220,000 or so clones, about 93% of them with a count of one. The ten largest clones capture approximately 1% of the sample. Sequences were obtained from PBMCs. These receptors originate from a woman aged 18 to 35 in good health and CMV-seronegative.

This rearrangement joins TRBV28 to TRBJ1-1; 9 bases match TRBD1. Germline V gene lookup returns CDR1 MDHEN and CDR2 SYDVKM. The CDR3 runs to 14 residues. V lost 5 bases, J lost 4 bases, and 5 bases stayed unmatched. CDR3 residues: CASSTDRGFTEAFF. In DNA, the CDR3 is TGTGCCAGCAGTACGGACAGGGGTTTCACTGAAGCTTTCTTT.

The chain joins TRBV7-3 to TRBJ2-2; tentative D call: TRBD1 (5 bases). V gave up 0 bases and J gave up 5 bases, with 10 bases separating them. CDR3 size: 15 residues. Germline-derived CDR1 and CDR2 are SGHTA and FQGTGA. CDR3 sequence: CASSLTTRVTGELFF. The CDR3 DNA reads TGTGCCAGCAGCTTAACGACCAGGGTAACCGGGGAGCTGTTTTTT.

The chain joins TRBV7-9 to TRBJ2-7, with 10 bases lining up with TRBD2. The CDR3 loop spans 15 amino acids. V gave up 4 bases and J gave up 6 bases; unmatched junction bases: 9. Germline V gene data show CDR1 as SEHNR and CDR2 as FQNEAQ (reference sequence). The CDR3 nucleotides read TGTGCCAGCAGCTCCCTAGCGGGAGACCTTGGCGAGCAGTACTTC. It yields the protein CASSSLAGDLGEQYF.

V gene TRBV29-1 combines with J gene TRBJ2-7; 12 nucleotides line up with TRBD1. The CDR3 covers 15 residues. Germline lookup yields CDR1 SQVTM and CDR2 ANQGSEA. The J segment lost 5 bases and the V segment lost 5 bases, leaving 10 bases of the junction unmatched. CDR3 coding DNA: TGCAGCGTTAATTTCGGGACAGGGGGCTTGAACGAGCAGTACTTC. Translation: CSVNFGTGGLNEQYF.

The chain recombines TRBV6-5 with TRBJ2-7, with D possibly being TRBD1 (6 bases). Germline CDR1 reads MNHEY; CDR2 reads SVGAGI. The V end was cut by 1 base, the J end by 2 bases, with 9 bases between. This CDR3 region has 14 residues. DNA for the CDR3: TGTGCCAGCAGTTACTGGGACAAAGCCTACGAGCAGTACTTC. This gives the protein CASSYWDKAYEQYF.

The chain has TRBV15 and TRBJ1-1, with no clear D. Trimming removed 0 bases at V and 2 bases at J, with 10 bases between. In germline, CDR1 is LNHNV, CDR2 YYDKDF (reference sequence). The CDR3 length is 15 residues. The CDR3 reads CATSRDSRSNTEAFF. For the CDR3, the DNA is TGTGCCACCAGCAGAGATAGTAGGAGTAACACTGAAGCTTTCTTT.

On this clone: At one of its ends the junction is not consistent with the germline gene, which may arise from a read error. Different DNA sequences within this sample yield the same CDR3. The chain employs TRBV7-7 and TRBJ1-1, with 7 bases fitting TRBD1. The length of the CDR3 is 13 residues. Germline assignment: CDR1 SSHAT and CDR2 FNYEAQ (reference sequence). The CDR3 is CASSRDSNTEAFF. The DNA for the CDR3 is TGTGCTAGCAGCCGGGACAGTAACACTGAAGCTTTCTTT.